The 21 T cell receptor beta chains below come from one sample, sequenced in a study of T cell clones after liver transplantation. The method was immunoSEQ multiplex PCR; TCRdb's version includes in-frame clones alone and lacks a portion of them. The sample lists fewer than 110,000 clones; around 84% were seen once. Sequenced here: CD4+ T cells from blood, sampled around 44 months after liver transplant. Source of these receptors: a human patient who received a liver transplant. Some T cells may be transferred from the graft donor.

This chain uses TRBV2 with TRBJ1-1; 12 bases line up with TRBD1. The V and J ends lost 6 bases and 7 bases, in that order; junction bases with no gene match: 9. CDR1 SNHLY and CDR2 FYNNEI come from the germline V gene. This CDR3 contains 15 residues. CDR3 coding DNA: TGTGCCAGCAGGGGGGACAGGGGGCGCAAGGATGAAGCTTTCTTT. Translation: CASRGDRGRKDEAFF. Combining the CDR3 with reference TRBV2 and TRBJ1-1 gives the whole variable domain EPEVTQTPSHQVTQMGQEVILRCVPISNHLYFYWYRQILGQKVEFLVSFYNNEISEKSEIFDDQFSVERPDGSNFTLKIRSTKLEDSAMYFCASRGDRGRKDEAFFGQGTRLTVV.

The chain has TRBV6-7 and TRBJ2-7; no clear D. TRBV6-7 is treated as an ORF (open reading frame) with a function not yet certain. The length of the CDR3 is 13 residues. V was trimmed by 8 bases and J by 0 bases, leaving 11 bases between them. CDR3 sequence (DNA): TGTGCCAGCGGGAAGGGATCCTCCTACGAGCAGTACTTC. Amino acids: CASGKGSSYEQYF.

The chain couples TRBV28 to TRBJ2-2; no clear D gene. CDR1 and CDR2 (germline): MDHEN, SYDVKM. This CDR3 is built from 15 residues. V lost 2 bases to trimming and J lost 6 bases, with 13 bases between them. This CDR3 reads CASSLLTHGAGELFF. The DNA of the CDR3 is TGTGCCAGCAGTTTACTCACACATGGGGCCGGGGAGCTGTTTTTT.

The chain uses TRBV6-1 and TRBJ2-1; D is possibly TRBD1 (6 bases). The CDR3 length is 15 residues. Germline V gene lookup returns CDR1 MNHNS and CDR2 SASEGT. V lost 5 bases, J lost 8 bases, and 19 bases lay in between. The CDR3 coding sequence is TGTGCCAGCAGTAACGGACAGCCGTCGTGGGATGAGCAGTTCTTC. Amino acids: CASSNGQPSWDEQFF.

This chain connects TRBV30 to TRBJ1-4; 7 bases are shared with TRBD1. This CDR3 contains 15 residues. J lost 7 bases, V lost 4 bases, and 12 bases had no gene match. Germline CDR1 GTSNPN, CDR2 SVGIG (reference sequence). DNA for the CDR3: TGTGCCTGGAACCAAATAGGGGGCCCAAGTGAAAAACTGTTTTTT. This codes for CAWNQIGGPSEKLFF.

The rearrangement joins TRBV7-8 to TRBJ1-2; D gene unclear. V was clipped by 5 bases and J by 4 bases, with 14 bases between them. The CDR3 totals 14 residues. Germline lookup yields CDR1 SGHVS and CDR2 FQNEAQ. CDR3 nucleotides: TGTGCCAGCAGCGAAGGGCCAGAATTCTATGGCTACACCTTC. Amino acid sequence: CASSEGPEFYGYTF.

The rearrangement uses TRBV27 and TRBJ1-6, with a weak D call TRBD1 (5 bases). This CDR3 region has 14 residues. Trimming removed 3 bases at V and 6 bases at J, with 9 bases between. Germline V gene sequence: CDR1 MNHEY, CDR2 SMNVEV (reference sequence). CDR3 sequence reads: CASSLGRINSPLHF. The CDR3 DNA follows: TGTGCCAGCAGTTTGGGACGGATTAATTCACCCCTCCACTTT.

V and J are TRBV5-6 and TRBJ2-7; perhaps TRBD2 as D (6 bases). This CDR3 contains 13 residues. V dropped 4 bases and J dropped 5 bases, with 13 bases sitting between them. The germline CDR1 and CDR2 sequences are SGHDT and YYEEEE. The CDR3 sequence: CASSAGPGNEQYF. Here the CDR3 DNA reads TGTGCCAGCAGCGCGGGACCCGGGAACGAGCAGTACTTC.

The chain joins TRBV5-4 to TRBJ2-1, with 8 bases lining up with TRBD2. CDR3 length equals 18 residues. Germline V gives CDR1 SGHNT, CDR2 YYREEE (reference sequence). Unmatched junction bases numbered 14, after V lost 3 bases and J lost 3 bases. The CDR3 loop is CASSSPALGLGLYNEQFF. The CDR3 region has the DNA TGTGCCAGCAGCTCCCCCGCCCTGGGACTAGGACTCTACAATGAGCAGTTCTTC.

The chain has TRBV6-1 and TRBJ2-5, with a tentative D call TRBD2 (6 bases). The CDR3 runs 13 residues. The ends were cut back, 4 bases at V and 7 bases at J, with 13 bases in the middle. Per the germline V gene, CDR1 is MNHNS and CDR2 is SASEGT. CDR3 sequence reads: CASSGWKEGTQYF. The CDR3 DNA reads TGTGCCAGCAGTGGGTGGAAGGAGGGGACCCAGTACTTC.

The rearrangement links TRBV27 to TRBJ1-1; D unclear. Germline V gives CDR1 MNHEY, CDR2 SMNVEV (reference sequence). Trimming pared 4 bases from V and 6 bases from J, leaving 9 bases between. The CDR3 consists of 12 residues. The CDR3 DNA reads as TGTGCCAGCAGTTCACCATTTTCTGAAGCTTTCTTT. It is translated as CASSSPFSEAFF.

Only a few counts were recorded for this clone. The chain has TRBV7-8 and TRBJ2-1; D uncertain. Germline V gene data show CDR1 as SGHVS and CDR2 as FQNEAQ. The CDR3 contains 12 residues. V was pared by 1 base and J by 16 bases, with 14 bases between. The CDR3 here is CASSLDLYRAFF. The DNA of the CDR3 is TGTGCCAGCAGCTTAGACCTGTACCGGGCCTTCTTC.

CDR3 residues: CASSQGSGRYNEQFF. The CDR3 bases are TGCGCCAGCAGCCAGGGCTCAGGGAGATACAATGAGCAGTTCTTC. The V gene is TRBV5-1, the J gene TRBJ2-1; the D call may be TRBD1 or TRBD2 (5 bases each). Between the trimmed V and J ends, which lost 4 bases and 4 bases, there was a span of 15 bases. CDR3 size: 15 residues. Germline values: CDR1 SGHRS, CDR2 YFSETQ.

This clone was detected only once. The chain links TRBV6-5 to TRBJ2-5, with 8 bases matching TRBD2. Trimming at V came to 4 bases and at J to 14 bases, leaving 9 bases not matched to a gene. CDR1 is MNHEY and CDR2 is SVGAGI in the germline V gene. The CDR3 totals 12 residues. Here the CDR3 DNA reads TGTGCCAGCAGTTTGGGGCCGGGACTAGTTTACTTC. It encodes CASSLGPGLVYF.

The chain carries TRBV27 and TRBJ2-7, with TRBD2 matching 7 bases. This CDR3 spans 16 amino acids. The trim removed 4 bases at V and 6 bases at J, leaving 15 bases unmatched. Germline-derived CDR1 and CDR2 are MNHEY and SMNVEV (reference sequence). As DNA, the CDR3 is TGTGCCAGCAGTTCGCACTCCGGGACTATGGGGTCCGAGCAGTACTTC. Translated: CASSSHSGTMGSEQYF.

The V and J genes are TRBV11-3 and TRBJ2-5; D gene unclear. The CDR3 is made up of 13 amino acids. V was trimmed by 4 bases and J by 2 bases, leaving 8 bases between them. Germline V lookup: CDR1 SGHNT, CDR2 YENEEA. The CDR3 nucleotides read TGTGCCAGCAGCTCCCCTGGGCAAGAGACCCAGTACTTC. This sequence encodes CASSSPGQETQYF. The full variable domain, rest sourced from reference TRBV11-3 and TRBJ2-5, is EAGVVQSPRYKIIEKKQPVAFWCNPISGHNTLYWYLQNLGQGPELLIRYENEEAVDDSQLPKDRFSAERLKGVDSTLKIQPAELGDSAVYLCASSSPGQETQYFGPGTRLLVL.

The CDR3 bases are TGTGCCAGCAGTTCGCTTGGGGTAGCGGCCACAGATACGCAGTATTTT. Translating it yields CASSSLGVAATDTQYF. V and J are TRBV6-6 and TRBJ2-3; D may be TRBD2 (6 bases). The V end lost 4 bases, the J end lost 2 bases, and 16 bases lay between the germline ends. Germline V gives CDR1 MNHNY, CDR2 SVGAGI (reference sequence). The CDR3 contains 16 residues.

The V and J genes are TRBV19 and TRBJ2-7; D is possibly TRBD2 (6 bases). V lost 3 bases to trimming and J lost 2 bases, with 11 bases between them. The CDR3 has 14 amino acids. Germline V gene sequence: CDR1 LNHDA, CDR2 SQIVND (reference sequence). This chain's CDR3 is CASSMEGLPYEQYF. The CDR3 bases are TGTGCCAGTAGTATGGAGGGTTTGCCCTACGAGCAGTACTTC.

The rearrangement uses TRBV27 and TRBJ1-5; D is undetermined. Germline values: CDR1 MNHEY, CDR2 SMNVEV (reference sequence). Trimming pared 3 bases from V and 0 bases from J, leaving 6 bases between. CDR3 length: 14 amino acids. CDR3 in amino acids: CASSFGDSNQPQHF. The CDR3 DNA sequence: TGTGCCAGCAGTTTTGGAGATAGCAATCAGCCCCAGCATTTT.

This chain uses TRBV5-8 with TRBJ1-2, with unresolved D. V lost 4 bases to trimming and J lost 4 bases, with 14 bases between them. The germline gives CDR1 SGHTS, CDR2 YDEGEE. This CDR3 has 14 amino acids. This chain's CDR3 is CASSHPDRGYGYTF. As DNA, the CDR3 is TGTGCCAGCAGCCATCCGGACCGGGGCTATGGCTACACCTTC. The variable domain in full, with the rest retrieved from reference TRBV5-8 and TRBJ1-2, is EAGVTQSPTHLIKTRGQQATLRCSPISGHTSVYWYQQALGLGLQFLLWYDEGEERNRGNFPPRFSGRQFPNYSSELNVNALELEDSALYLCASSHPDRGYGYTFGSGTRLTVV.

The chain combines TRBV18 with TRBJ1-4; 7 bases map to TRBD1. In germline, CDR1 is KGHSH, CDR2 LQKENI. The J segment lost 6 bases and the V segment lost 3 bases, leaving 7 bases of the junction unmatched. This CDR3 is built from 15 residues. The DNA of the CDR3 is TGTGCCAGCTCACCTCAAACAGGGGTTGATGAAAAACTGTTTTTT. Its translation is CASSPQTGVDEKLFF.